This TCR beta chain emerged from a study of blood T cells in healthy people across ages. CDR1 LGHNA and CDR2 YNFKEQ come from the germline V gene. V dropped 0 bases and J dropped 2 bases, with 17 bases sitting between them. The CDR3 has 18 residues. Findings and caveats of the study: The CMV status of each donor remained undetermined, and this could have confounded shifts in expanded clonotypes. There was a strong correlation between TCR beta diversity and naive T cell percentage. PBMCs were not sorted, which prevented a conclusive comparison of naive versus antigen-experienced cells.

In the case of this clonotype: Its antigen remains unidentified.

The second PCR ran about 6 to 12 cycles with a sample-barcoded 5' primer and J-beta primers. Each cDNA molecule was tagged by a template-switch adaptor that had 12 random nucleotides. TCRdb reprocessed the 5' RACE reads via MiXCR and lists one record per CDR3 protein. Of roughly 900,000 distinct CDR3 sequences in the sample, 40% to 60% were seen once. This chain links TRBV4-2 with TRBJ2-1; D gene unclear. This clonotype was sampled from a man aged 30 to 45 in good health. Sequenced input: blood. The CDR3 bases are TGTGCCAGCAGCCAAGAAACCCTGGCGAGAAGGACCTACAATGAGCAGTTCTTC. Encoded protein: CASSQETLARRTYNEQFF.